The 10 T cell receptor beta chains listed next were all sequenced from one sample in a study of cytomegalovirus exposure and HLA in healthy donors. The PCR ran on 60 Vbeta and 13 Jbeta primers. Assay used: immunoSEQ multiplex PCR; TCRdb lists only in-frame clones, some missing. The sample holds 55,000 or so clones, about 84% seen once. Sequences were obtained from PBMCs. The receptors originated from a female donor in good health and CMV-seronegative.

This chain connects TRBV7-2 to TRBJ1-2; weak D call: TRBD1 (5 bases). Germline V gives CDR1 SGHTA, CDR2 FQGNSA. This CDR3 is built from 16 residues. V was clipped by 1 base and J by 4 bases, with 16 bases between them. The CDR3 sequence is CASSLERWQGGYGYTF. In DNA form, the CDR3 reads TGTGCCAGCAGCTTAGAACGATGGCAGGGTGGCTATGGCTACACCTTC.

The chain has TRBV2 and TRBJ1-1, with D possibly TRBD1 on 5 matching bases. Germline lookup yields CDR1 SNHLY and CDR2 FYNNEI. The CDR3 runs to 14 residues. Trimming pared 8 bases from V and 0 bases from J, leaving 13 bases between. CDR3 sequence (DNA): TGTGCCAGCGAGATGACAGCCATGAACACTGAAGCTTTCTTT. Protein sequence: CASEMTAMNTEAFF. Complete variable domain (other parts from reference TRBV2 and TRBJ1-1): EPEVTQTPSHQVTQMGQEVILRCVPISNHLYFYWYRQILGQKVEFLVSFYNNEISEKSEIFDDQFSVERPDGSNFTLKIRSTKLEDSAMYFCASEMTAMNTEAFFGQGTRLTVV.

The CDR3 nucleotides read TGCAGCGTTGTAACTCACAGGGGGCACTACGAGCAGTACTTC. This translates into CSVVTHRGHYEQYF. V and J are TRBV29-1 and TRBJ2-7, with 9 bases lining up with TRBD1. V lost 4 bases to trimming and J lost 3 bases; unmatched junction nucleotides: 7. This CDR3 region has 14 residues. Germline CDR1 reads SQVTM; CDR2 reads ANQGSEA.

This chain joins TRBV10-3 and TRBJ2-7, with TRBD1 matching 7 bases. J was trimmed by 3 bases and V by 10 bases; bases with no gene match: 6. The CDR3 totals 12 residues. Germline V gives CDR1 ENHRY, CDR2 SYGVKD. The CDR3 is CATTDRVYEQYF. The CDR3 DNA is TGTGCCACGACCGACAGGGTCTACGAGCAGTACTTC.

The chain is built from TRBV29-1 and TRBJ1-2, with 8 positions matching TRBD1. The V and J ends lost 4 bases and 2 bases, in that order; junction bases with no gene match: 12. CDR3 length equals 16 residues. Germline V CDR1 and CDR2: SQVTM, ANQGSEA. CDR3 bases: TGCAGCGTTGGGGGAGGGCGGACAGGGACGAACTATGGCTACACCTTC. It specifies CSVGGGRTGTNYGYTF. The complete variable domain, with remaining parts taken from reference TRBV29-1 and TRBJ1-2, reads SAVISQKPSRDICQRGTSLTIQCQVDSQVTMMFWYRQQPGQSLTLIATANQGSEATYESGFVIDKFPISRPNLTFSTLTVSNMSPEDSSIYLCSVGGGRTGTNYGYTFGSGTRLTVV.

The chain links TRBV6-6 to TRBJ1-3, with 7 positions matching TRBD1. V was pared by 2 bases and J by 1 base, with 5 bases of the junction left unmatched. CDR1 is MNHNY and CDR2 is SVGAGI in the germline V gene (reference sequence). The CDR3 is made up of 16 amino acids. CDR3 DNA sequence: TGTGCCAGCAGTTACAACAGGGGAGGATCTGGAAACACCATATATTTT. Its protein is CASSYNRGGSGNTIYF.

The chain uses TRBV29-1 and TRBJ2-6; 7 bases line up with TRBD1. Trimming took 6 bases from V and 2 from J; bases not matched to a gene: 4. This CDR3 has 14 residues. In germline, CDR1 is SQVTM, CDR2 ANQGSEA. The chain's CDR3 is CSVTGTAGANVLTF. CDR3 DNA: TGCAGCGTCACTGGGACAGCTGGGGCCAACGTCCTGACTTTC.

The gene calls are TRBV7-9 and TRBJ1-2; a possible D gene is TRBD1 (5 bases). Germline V gene sequence: CDR1 SEHNR, CDR2 FQNEAQ (reference sequence). The CDR3 loop spans 14 amino acids. Trimming cost V 3 bases and J 3 bases, with 11 bases left between them. CDR3 in DNA: TGTGCCAGCAGCTTGGCAGGGCGGTACTATGGCTACACCTTC. Its translation: CASSLAGRYYGYTF.

V and J are TRBV2 and TRBJ1-6; possibly TRBD1 for D (5 bases). Germline values: CDR1 SNHLY, CDR2 FYNNEI. V lost 8 bases and J lost 5, with 13 bases in between. This CDR3 is 14 amino acids long. The CDR3 here is CASVYRTNNSPLHF. The CDR3, as DNA: TGTGCCAGCGTTTACAGGACTAATAATTCACCCCTCCACTTT.

V usage is TRBV6-5 and J usage is TRBJ2-2; TRBD2 agrees at 9 bases. With V trimmed by 6 bases and J by 6 bases, 5 bases remained unmatched. The CDR3 is 14 residues long. CDR1 and CDR2 from the germline V gene are MNHEY and SVGAGI. CDR3 amino acids: CASSRGGGSGELFF. CDR3 bases: TGTGCCAGCAGCCGCGGGGGGGGATCCGGGGAGCTGTTTTTT.